This T cell receptor beta chain was captured by sequencing in a study of T-cell memory formation after mild COVID-19. Study-level points and caveats: CD4+ contracting clones lay mainly in CM and EM, CD8+ ones in EMRA.

TCRdb re-called the 5' RACE reads with MiXCR, one entry per CDR3 protein. The sample has 380,000 or so distinct CDR3 sequences, about an eighth seen once; the top ten hold around a fifth. On this clonotype itself: Its antigen is unidentified.

Germline V gives CDR1 MNHNS, CDR2 SASEGT. The V gene lost 5 bases and the J gene lost 8 bases, with 12 bases spanning the gap. This CDR3 has 13 residues. The chain employs TRBV6-1 and TRBJ2-2; no clear D. The TCR originated in a man between 18 and 35 years old who had mild COVID-19 (a few samples of this study predate the infection). Cell type and time point are not known. Sequenced material: PBMCs or a T cell subset sorted from them (not recorded which). The CDR3 DNA reads as TGTGCCAGCAGTCCGCGATTAGTGGGGGAGCTGTTTTTT. Translation gives CASSPRLVGELFF.